These 20 T cell receptor beta chains share one sample of origin, sequenced in a study of cytomegalovirus exposure and HLA in healthy donors. Primers: 60 Vbeta forward and 13 Jbeta reverse. Clones were read by immunoSEQ multiplex PCR, and TCRdb kept only the in-frame ones, dropping some. The sample lists about 160,000 clones; roughly 73% were seen once. The specimen was PBMCs. Source of these receptors: a young woman in good health and CMV-seronegative.

This clone was counted only a few times. The V call is TRBV29-1, the J call TRBJ1-4; 8 nucleotides agree with TRBD1. The CDR3 totals 13 residues. Unmatched junction bases numbered 7, after V lost 5 bases and J lost 8 bases. Germline V CDR1 and CDR2: SQVTM, ANQGSEA. For the CDR3, the DNA is TGCAGCGTTTCTCAGGGGGCAAGGGAAAAACTGTTTTTT. This codes for CSVSQGAREKLFF.

This chain links TRBV6-6 with TRBJ2-3; TRBD1 is a possible D gene (5 bases). The CDR3 spans 14 residues. The germline CDR1 and CDR2 sequences are MNHNY and SVGAGI (reference sequence). The V gene lost 4 bases and the J gene lost 2 bases, with 10 bases spanning the gap. DNA of the CDR3: TGTGCCAGCAGTTTTCAAGGGGCCACAGATACGCAGTATTTT. This codes for CASSFQGATDTQYF.

The chain employs TRBV7-9 and TRBJ1-1; 7 nucleotides agree with TRBD1. J gave up 4 bases and V 7 bases, and 3 bases lay outside the gene matches. CDR3 length: 12 residues. CDR1 is SEHNR and CDR2 is FQNEAQ in the germline V gene (reference sequence). CDR3 bases: TGTGCCAGCATTGAGGGGGCCACTGAAGCTTTCTTT. Residues: CASIEGATEAFF.

This clone appeared a few times. This chain uses TRBV5-4 with TRBJ1-6; 8 nucleotides line up with TRBD1. The CDR3 totals 15 residues. Trimming cost V 0 bases and J 7 bases; bases outside gene matches: 3. CDR1 is SGHNT, CDR2 YYREEE, per germline (reference sequence). CDR3 residues: CASSLAAGGNSPLHF. The CDR3 DNA is TGTGCCAGCAGCTTGGCGGCAGGGGGCAATTCACCCCTCCACTTT.

The chain uses TRBV19 and TRBJ1-1, with TRBD1 matching over 8 bases. The V and J ends lost 1 base and 4 bases, in that order; junction bases with no gene match: 5. Germline loops: CDR1 LNHDA, CDR2 SQIVND (reference sequence). This CDR3 contains 15 residues. In DNA, the CDR3 is TGTGCCAGTAGTATAGCCACAGGGACAGGCACTGAAGCTTTCTTT. Translation: CASSIATGTGTEAFF.

This chain joins TRBV19 and TRBJ1-5, with a tentative D call TRBD1 (6 bases). CDR1 and CDR2 from the germline V gene are LNHDA and SQIVND (reference sequence). The CDR3 extends over 17 amino acids. V lost 4 bases to trimming and J lost 2 bases, with 18 bases between them. The CDR3 spells CASSKQGPLGGNQPQHF. Here the CDR3 DNA reads TGTGCCAGTAGTAAACAGGGCCCTTTGGGAGGCAATCAGCCCCAGCATTTT. Filled out from reference TRBV19 and TRBJ1-5, the complete variable domain reads DGGITQSPKYLFRKEGQNVTLSCEQNLNHDAMYWYRQDPGQGLRLIYYSQIVNDFQKGDIAEGYSVSREKKESFPLTVTSAQKNPTAFYLCASSKQGPLGGNQPQHFGDGTRLSIL.

This clone was detected a few times. The chain combines TRBV5-1 with TRBJ2-5; D not resolved. The CDR3 runs 13 residues. Trimming removed 5 bases from V and 1 base from J, with 9 bases in between. Germline V gene data show CDR1 as SGHRS and CDR2 as YFSETQ. The CDR3 loop reads CASSEPVQETQYF. In DNA form, the CDR3 reads TGCGCCAGCAGTGAACCGGTCCAAGAGACCCAGTACTTC.

This chain joins TRBV5-1 and TRBJ2-6; D is possibly TRBD2 (6 bases). V was clipped by 2 bases and J by 1 base, with 16 bases between them. CDR1 and CDR2 from the germline V gene are SGHRS and YFSETQ. The CDR3 consists of 18 residues. CDR3 amino acids: CASSFLGTQGSGANVLTF. CDR3 DNA sequence: TGCGCCAGCAGCTTCTTGGGGACTCAAGGGTCTGGGGCCAACGTCCTGACTTTC.

This chain connects TRBV9 to TRBJ1-1; 10 positions match TRBD1. V trimming: 0 bases; J trimming: 9 bases; junction bases outside the gene matches: 14. Germline V gene sequence: CDR1 SGDLS, CDR2 YYNGEE. This CDR3 spans 17 amino acids. The CDR3 DNA sequence: TGTGCCAGCAGCGTAGAAGGTTGGGGGGACAGGGGTCTGAAAGCTTTCTTT. Translating it yields CASSVEGWGDRGLKAFF.

The chain carries TRBV5-4 and TRBJ2-1, with a weak D call TRBD1 (6 bases). This CDR3 has 13 residues. Trimming removed 4 bases from V and 12 bases from J, with 17 bases in between. Germline CDR1 and CDR2: SGHNT and YYREEE (reference sequence). The DNA of the CDR3 is TGTGCCAGCAGCACTCCGGGACACTCCTCGCAGTTCTTC. This codes for CASSTPGHSSQFF. Together with reference TRBV5-4 and TRBJ2-1, the CDR3 gives the full variable domain: ETGVTQSPTHLIKTRGQQVTLRCSSQSGHNTVSWYQQALGQGPQFIFQYYREEENGRGNFPPRFSGLQFPNYSSELNVNALELDDSALYLCASSTPGHSSQFFGPGTRLTVL.

The chain carries TRBV11-1 and TRBJ1-2, with D possibly being TRBD1 (6 bases). Germline CDR1 and CDR2: SGHAT and FQDESV (reference sequence). Trimming stripped 5 bases from V and 13 bases from J, with 26 bases between. This CDR3 comprises 15 residues. As DNA, the CDR3 is TGTGCCAGCAGCACCCCCTTGACAGGCCCTCTCCTCGGCACCTTC. Amino acids: CASSTPLTGPLLGTF. Using reference TRBV11-1 and TRBJ1-2 for the parts outside the CDR3, the full variable domain is EAEVAQSPRYKITEKSQAVAFWCDPISGHATLYWYRQILGQGPELLVQFQDESVVDDSQLPKDRFSAERLKGVDSTLKIQPAELGDSAMYLCASSTPLTGPLLGTFGSGTRLTVV.

This rearrangement joins TRBV7-9 to TRBJ1-2; 7 bases fit TRBD1. CDR3 length equals 15 residues. CDR1 is SEHNR and CDR2 is FQNEAQ in the germline V gene (reference sequence). J was trimmed by 1 base and V by 3 bases; bases with no gene match: 5. The CDR3 coding sequence is TGTGCCAGCAGCTTTTCGGGACAGATTAACTATGGCTACACCTTC. Its protein is CASSFSGQINYGYTF.

Remarks on this clone: Germline is not matched at one junction end, which may reflect a read error. The gene calls are TRBV27 and TRBJ2-3; 10 bases align to TRBD2. Germline lookup yields CDR1 MNHEY and CDR2 SMNVEV (reference sequence). The CDR3 extends over 14 amino acids. The chain's CDR3 is CASSVAGGTDTQYF. The CDR3 coding sequence is TGTGCCAGCTCAGTAGCGGGGGGCACGGATACGCAGTATTTT.

The chain joins TRBV4-1 to TRBJ2-1, with TRBD2 matching 10 bases. Germline CDR1 reads MGHRA; CDR2 reads YSYEKL. V trimming: 3 bases; J trimming: 6 bases; junction bases outside the gene matches: 5. There are 15 residues in the CDR3. CDR3 residues: CASSQERGGPNEQFF. The CDR3, as DNA: TGCGCCAGCAGCCAGGAGCGGGGGGGACCCAATGAGCAGTTCTTC.

This chain joins TRBV10-3 and TRBJ2-2; possibly TRBD1 for D (6 bases). Germline V lookup: CDR1 ENHRY, CDR2 SYGVKD. The CDR3 runs to 15 residues. The V and J ends lost 4 bases and 2 bases respectively, with 11 bases between them. CDR3 amino acids: CAISGVGGNTGELFF. CDR3 DNA: TGTGCCATCAGTGGTGTAGGGGGAAACACCGGGGAGCTGTTTTTT.

The V call is TRBV6-5, the J call TRBJ2-5; TRBD1 agrees at 8 bases. The V segment lost 5 bases and the J segment 0 bases; nucleotides outside the gene matches: 5. Germline V gene sequence: CDR1 MNHEY, CDR2 SVGAGI. This CDR3 is 15 amino acids long. This chain's CDR3 is CASSRRTGNQETQYF. CDR3 in DNA: TGTGCCAGCAGTCGGAGGACAGGGAACCAAGAGACCCAGTACTTC.

A word on this clone: Other DNA sequences of this sample code for an identical CDR3. The chain employs TRBV6-1 and TRBJ1-1; 7 nucleotides match TRBD1. This CDR3 contains 14 residues. Germline V gene data show CDR1 as MNHNS and CDR2 as SASEGT. Trimming cost V 6 bases and J 1 base; bases outside gene matches: 5. The CDR3 DNA reads TGTGCCAGCAGGGAGGGGACAGCGAACACTGAAGCTTTCTTT. Translated: CASREGTANTEAFF.

The sample holds a few counts of this clone. The chain uses TRBV13 and TRBJ1-1; TRBD1 is a possible D gene (6 bases). The germline V gene encodes CDR1 PRHDT and CDR2 FYEKMQ (reference sequence). V was clipped by 10 bases and J by 11 bases, with 14 bases between them. The CDR3 consists of 10 residues. CDR3 nucleotide sequence: TGTGCCAACACTCAAAGGGGGGCTTTCTTT. This gives the protein CANTQRGAFF.

The chain has TRBV7-8 and TRBJ1-3; TRBD1 matches at 7 bases. The CDR3 covers 14 residues. In germline, CDR1 is SGHVS, CDR2 FQNEAQ. J lost 6 bases, V lost 2 bases, and 4 bases had no gene match. CDR3 protein: CASSLRGQENTIYF. CDR3 bases: TGTGCCAGCAGCTTAAGGGGGCAGGAAAACACCATATATTTT.

The chain has TRBV10-3 and TRBJ2-2, with D perhaps TRBD1 (5 bases). V shed 0 bases and J shed 0 bases, with 11 bases lying between them. Germline CDR1 reads ENHRY; CDR2 reads SYGVKD. This CDR3 is 17 amino acids long. The CDR3 here is CAISESQATSNTGELFF. CDR3 coding DNA: TGTGCCATCAGTGAGTCACAGGCAACTTCGAACACCGGGGAGCTGTTTTTT.